Below are 6 T cell receptor beta chains sequenced from a single sample in a study of blood T cell repertoires in COVID-19. Sequencing was performed with immunoSEQ multiplex PCR; in TCRdb, only in-frame clones are kept and a portion is missing. The profile shows fewer than 35,000 clones, around 84% of them singletons. Material: peripheral blood. The receptors stem from a human donor in a cohort sampled during active COVID-19.

This clone appeared a few times. The chain links TRBV7-3 to TRBJ2-1; 15 bases agree with TRBD2. J lost 14 bases, V lost 4 bases, and 6 bases had no gene match. The CDR3 runs 14 residues. Germline CDR1 and CDR2: SGHTA and FQGTGA. CDR3 loop: CASSSGLAGGPKFF. The CDR3 DNA sequence: TGTGCCAGCAGCTCCGGACTAGCGGGGGGGCCGAAGTTCTTC.

This clone occurred a few times. This chain joins TRBV11-3 and TRBJ2-2; D possibly corresponds to TRBD2 (6 bases). Per the germline V gene, CDR1 is SGHNT and CDR2 is YENEEA. The length of the CDR3 is 15 residues. V lost 0 bases to trimming and J lost 1 base, with 6 bases between them. The CDR3 protein is CASSLERGNTGELFF. The DNA for the CDR3 is TGTGCCAGCAGCTTAGAGCGGGGGAACACCGGGGAGCTGTTTTTT.

The chain recombines TRBV18 with TRBJ2-1, with D possibly being TRBD2 (7 bases). Germline CDR1 reads KGHSH; CDR2 reads LQKENI. This CDR3 is built from 16 residues. V shed 4 bases and J shed 4 bases, with 17 bases lying between them. The CDR3 DNA is TGTGCCAGCTCACTCCAAGATCGGGGGGCTTACAATGAGCAGTTCTTC. Translating gives CASSLQDRGAYNEQFF.

This chain connects TRBV2 to TRBJ1-2; D is unclear. Germline CDR1 and CDR2: SNHLY and FYNNEI. This CDR3 has 13 amino acids. V was clipped by 3 bases and J by 4 bases, with 9 bases between them. The CDR3 protein is CASSETESYGYTF. CDR3 sequence (DNA): TGTGCCAGCAGTGAGACGGAGAGCTATGGCTACACCTTC.

This clone has only one observation. The chain combines TRBV6-5 with TRBJ2-1; 8 bases line up with TRBD1. The germline gives CDR1 MNHEY, CDR2 SVGAGI. The CDR3 has 13 amino acids. J gave up 7 bases and V 8 bases, and 7 bases lay outside the gene matches. This CDR3 reads CASGRTGRNEQFF. As DNA, the CDR3 is TGTGCCAGCGGAAGGACAGGGAGGAATGAGCAGTTCTTC.

This clone occurred once. The V call is TRBV6-6, the J call TRBJ2-7, with TRBD1 matching 8 bases. Germline CDR1 and CDR2: MNHNY and SVGAGI (reference sequence). The CDR3 runs to 14 residues. J lost 10 bases, V lost 5 bases, and 13 bases had no gene match. The CDR3 sequence is CASSDPGQEVPQYF. CDR3 bases: TGTGCCAGCAGTGATCCGGGACAGGAGGTCCCTCAGTACTTC.